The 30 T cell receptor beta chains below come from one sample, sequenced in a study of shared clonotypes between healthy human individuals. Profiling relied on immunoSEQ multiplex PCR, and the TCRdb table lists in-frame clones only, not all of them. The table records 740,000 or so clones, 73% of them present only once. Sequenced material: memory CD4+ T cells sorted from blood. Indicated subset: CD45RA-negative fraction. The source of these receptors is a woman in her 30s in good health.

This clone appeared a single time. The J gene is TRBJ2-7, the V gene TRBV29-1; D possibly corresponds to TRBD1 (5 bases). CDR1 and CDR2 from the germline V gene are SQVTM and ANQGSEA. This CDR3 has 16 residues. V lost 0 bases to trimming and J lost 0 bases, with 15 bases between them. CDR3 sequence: CSVEECLDIYSYEQYF. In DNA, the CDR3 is TGCAGCGTTGAAGAGTGCCTGGACATATACTCCTACGAGCAGTACTTC.

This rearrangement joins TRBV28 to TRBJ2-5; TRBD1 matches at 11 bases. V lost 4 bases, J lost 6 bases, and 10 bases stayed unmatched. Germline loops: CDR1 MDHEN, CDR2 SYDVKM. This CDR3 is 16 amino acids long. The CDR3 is CASSSPGTGGRKTQYF. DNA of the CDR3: TGTGCCAGCAGTTCCCCCGGGACAGGGGGGAGGAAGACCCAGTACTTC. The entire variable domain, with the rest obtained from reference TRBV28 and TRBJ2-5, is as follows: DVKVTQSSRYLVKRTGEKVFLECVQDMDHENMFWYRQDPGLGLRLIYFSYDVKMKEKGDIPEGYSVSREKKERFSLILESASTNQTSMYLCASSSPGTGGRKTQYFGPGTRLLVL.

For the CDR3, the DNA is TGTGCCAGCAGCACTACCCGAAAGACCTATGGCTACACCTTC. Its translation is CASSTTRKTYGYTF. The genes are TRBV7-8 and TRBJ1-2; D gene uncertain. The CDR3 has 14 residues. Germline V gene sequence: CDR1 SGHVS, CDR2 FQNEAQ. The V gene lost 5 bases and the J gene lost 4 bases, with 14 bases spanning the gap.

DNA of the CDR3: TGTGCCAGCAAGACCCCGCATCCCAGGGGGACCCAGTACTTC. This encodes CASKTPHPRGTQYF. V is TRBV6-5 and J is TRBJ2-5; a possible D gene is TRBD1 (6 bases). This CDR3 has 14 residues. V lost 7 bases to trimming and J lost 7 bases, with 19 bases between them. The germline V gene encodes CDR1 MNHEY and CDR2 SVGAGI.

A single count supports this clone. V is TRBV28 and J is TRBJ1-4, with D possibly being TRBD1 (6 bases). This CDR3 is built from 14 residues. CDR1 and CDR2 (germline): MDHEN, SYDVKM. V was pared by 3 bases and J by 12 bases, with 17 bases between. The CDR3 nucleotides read TGTGCCAGCAGTTTGCCCCACAGGGAAGGGGAACTGTTTTTT. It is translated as CASSLPHREGELFF. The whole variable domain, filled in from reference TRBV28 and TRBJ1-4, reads DVKVTQSSRYLVKRTGEKVFLECVQDMDHENMFWYRQDPGLGLRLIYFSYDVKMKEKGDIPEGYSVSREKKERFSLILESASTNQTSMYLCASSLPHREGELFFGSGTQLSVL.

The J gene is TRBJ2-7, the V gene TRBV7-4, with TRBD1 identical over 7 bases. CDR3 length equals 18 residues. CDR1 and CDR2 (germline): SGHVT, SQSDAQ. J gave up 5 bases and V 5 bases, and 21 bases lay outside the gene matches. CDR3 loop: CASSTRSGTALNLHEQYF. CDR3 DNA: TGTGCCAGCAGCACCCGATCCGGGACAGCCCTGAACTTGCACGAGCAGTACTTC.

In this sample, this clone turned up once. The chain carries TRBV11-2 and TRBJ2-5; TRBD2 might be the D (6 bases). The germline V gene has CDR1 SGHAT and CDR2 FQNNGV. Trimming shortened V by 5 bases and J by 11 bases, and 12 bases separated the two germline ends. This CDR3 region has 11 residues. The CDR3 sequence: CASSRGAEQYF. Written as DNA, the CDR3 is TGTGCCAGCAGCCGCGGGGCTGAGCAGTACTTC.

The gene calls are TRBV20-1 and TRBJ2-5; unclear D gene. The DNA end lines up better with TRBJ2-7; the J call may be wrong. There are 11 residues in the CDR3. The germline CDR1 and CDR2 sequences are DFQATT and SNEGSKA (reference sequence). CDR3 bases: TGCAGTGCCAATTATCTCTACGAGCAGTACTTC. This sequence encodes CSANYLYEQYF.

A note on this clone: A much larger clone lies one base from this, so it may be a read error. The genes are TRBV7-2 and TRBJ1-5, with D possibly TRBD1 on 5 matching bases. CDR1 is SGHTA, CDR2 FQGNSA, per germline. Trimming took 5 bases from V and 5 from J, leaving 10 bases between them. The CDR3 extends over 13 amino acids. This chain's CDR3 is CASSRQRDQPQHF. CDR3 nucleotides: TGTGCCAGCAGCCGACAGAGGGATCAGCCCCAGCATTTT.

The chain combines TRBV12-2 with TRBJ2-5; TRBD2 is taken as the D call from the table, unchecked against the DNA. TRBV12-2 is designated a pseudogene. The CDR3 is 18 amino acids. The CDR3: CASRFGLAGAESQETQYF. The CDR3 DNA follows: TGTGCAAGTCGCTTCGGACTAGCGGGAGCAGAGTCCCAAGAGACCCAGTACTTC.

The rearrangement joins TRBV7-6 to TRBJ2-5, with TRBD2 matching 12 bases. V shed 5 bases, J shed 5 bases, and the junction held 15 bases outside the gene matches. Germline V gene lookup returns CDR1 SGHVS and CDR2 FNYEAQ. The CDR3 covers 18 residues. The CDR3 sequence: CASSPETGLAGRRETQYF. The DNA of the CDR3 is TGTGCCAGCAGCCCCGAAACCGGACTAGCGGGAAGGCGCGAGACCCAGTACTTC.

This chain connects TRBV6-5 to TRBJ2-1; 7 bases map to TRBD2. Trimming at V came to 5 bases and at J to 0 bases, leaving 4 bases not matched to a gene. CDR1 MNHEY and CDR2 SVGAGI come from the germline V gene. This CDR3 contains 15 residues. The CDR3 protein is CASSLLADSYNEQFF. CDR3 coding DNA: TGTGCCAGCAGTCTTCTAGCGGACTCCTACAATGAGCAGTTCTTC.

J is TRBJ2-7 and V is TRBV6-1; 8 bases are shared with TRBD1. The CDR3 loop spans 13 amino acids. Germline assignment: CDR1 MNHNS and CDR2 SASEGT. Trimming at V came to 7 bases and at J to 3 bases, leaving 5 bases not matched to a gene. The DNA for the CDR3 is TGTGCCAGCAAGACAGGGGCCCTCTACGAGCAGTACTTC. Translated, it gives CASKTGALYEQYF.

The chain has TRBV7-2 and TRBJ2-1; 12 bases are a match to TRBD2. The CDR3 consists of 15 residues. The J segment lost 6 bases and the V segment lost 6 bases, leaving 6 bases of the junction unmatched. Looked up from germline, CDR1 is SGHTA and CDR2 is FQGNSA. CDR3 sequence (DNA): TGTGCCAGCAGACCGACTAGCGGGAGAAGCAATGAGCAGTTCTTC. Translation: CASRPTSGRSNEQFF.

CDR3 nucleotide sequence: TGTGCCAGCTCACTGGGCCAAGACCGCGCCGGGGAGCTGTTTTTT. This gives the protein CASSLGQDRAGELFF. The rearrangement links TRBV18 to TRBJ2-2; the D is unclear. Germline V lookup: CDR1 KGHSH, CDR2 LQKENI. The CDR3 runs to 15 residues. V was trimmed by 4 bases and J by 6 bases, leaving 15 bases between them.

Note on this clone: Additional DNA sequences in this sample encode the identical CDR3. The CDR3 sequence: CASSFEGARNQPQHF. The DNA of the CDR3 is TGTGCCAGCAGTTTTGAGGGGGCGCGGAATCAGCCCCAGCATTTT. The rearrangement joins TRBV28 to TRBJ1-5, with TRBD1 matching over 7 bases. The CDR3 runs to 15 residues. Germline-derived CDR1 and CDR2 are MDHEN and SYDVKM. Unmatched junction bases numbered 6, after V lost 3 bases and J lost 4 bases. Complete variable domain (other parts from reference TRBV28 and TRBJ1-5): DVKVTQSSRYLVKRTGEKVFLECVQDMDHENMFWYRQDPGLGLRLIYFSYDVKMKEKGDIPEGYSVSREKKERFSLILESASTNQTSMYLCASSFEGARNQPQHFGDGTRLSIL.

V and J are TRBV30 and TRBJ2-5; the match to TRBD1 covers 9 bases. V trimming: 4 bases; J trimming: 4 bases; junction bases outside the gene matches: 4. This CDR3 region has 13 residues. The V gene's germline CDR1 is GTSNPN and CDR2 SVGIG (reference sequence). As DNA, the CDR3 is TGTGCCTGGATGGGACAGGGCCTAGAGACCCAGTACTTC. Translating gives CAWMGQGLETQYF.

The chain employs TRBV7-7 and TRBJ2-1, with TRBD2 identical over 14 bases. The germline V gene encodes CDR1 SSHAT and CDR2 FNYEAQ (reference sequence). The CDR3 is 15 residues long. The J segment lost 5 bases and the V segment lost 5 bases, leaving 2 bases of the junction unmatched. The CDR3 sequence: CASSQGLAGDNEQFF. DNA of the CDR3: TGTGCCAGCAGCCAGGGACTAGCGGGAGACAATGAGCAGTTCTTC. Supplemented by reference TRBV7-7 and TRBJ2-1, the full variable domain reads GAGVSQSPRYKVTKRGQDVTLRCDPISSHATLYWYQQALGQGPEFLTYFNYEAQPDKSGLPSDRFSAERPEGSISTLTIQRTEQRDSAMYRCASSQGLAGDNEQFFGPGTRLTVL.

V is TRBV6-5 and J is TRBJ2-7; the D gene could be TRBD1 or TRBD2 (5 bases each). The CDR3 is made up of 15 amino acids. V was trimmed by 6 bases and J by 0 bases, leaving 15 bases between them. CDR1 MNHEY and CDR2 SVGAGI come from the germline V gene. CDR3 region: CASRQRAGSSYEQYF. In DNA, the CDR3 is TGTGCCAGCAGGCAACGGGCAGGGAGCTCCTACGAGCAGTACTTC.

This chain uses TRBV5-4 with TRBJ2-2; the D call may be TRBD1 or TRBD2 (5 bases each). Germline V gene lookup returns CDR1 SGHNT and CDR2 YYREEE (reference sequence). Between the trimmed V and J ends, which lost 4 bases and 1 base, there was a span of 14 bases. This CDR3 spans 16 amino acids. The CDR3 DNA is TGTGCCAGCAGCGGGGCTCGAGCGGAGAACACCGGGGAGCTGTTTTTT. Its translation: CASSGARAENTGELFF.

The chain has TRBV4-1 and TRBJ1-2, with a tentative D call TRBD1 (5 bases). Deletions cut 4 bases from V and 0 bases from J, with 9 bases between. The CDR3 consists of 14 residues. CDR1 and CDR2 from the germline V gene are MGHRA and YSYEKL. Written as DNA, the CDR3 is TGCGCCAGCAGCCTTGGACAAGCTAACTATGGCTACACCTTC. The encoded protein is CASSLGQANYGYTF.

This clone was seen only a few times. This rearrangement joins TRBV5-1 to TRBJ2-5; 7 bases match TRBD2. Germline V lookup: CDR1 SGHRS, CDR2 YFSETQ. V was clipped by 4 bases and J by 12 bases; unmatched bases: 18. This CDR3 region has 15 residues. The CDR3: CASSPMGTTAGSEYF. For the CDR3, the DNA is TGCGCCAGCAGCCCCATGGGGACTACCGCGGGGTCAGAGTACTTC. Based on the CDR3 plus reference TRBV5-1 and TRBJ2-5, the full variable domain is KAGVTQTPRYLIKTRGQQVTLSCSPISGHRSVSWYQQTPGQGLQFLFEYFSETQRNKGNFPGRFSGRQFSNSRSEMNVSTLELGDSALYLCASSPMGTTAGSEYFGPGTRLLVL.

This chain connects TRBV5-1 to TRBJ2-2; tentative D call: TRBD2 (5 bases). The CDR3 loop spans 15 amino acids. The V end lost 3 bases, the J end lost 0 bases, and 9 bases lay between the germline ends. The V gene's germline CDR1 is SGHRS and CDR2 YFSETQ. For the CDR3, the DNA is TGCGCCAGCAGCTACCTAGCTACGAACACCGGGGAGCTGTTTTTT. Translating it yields CASSYLATNTGELFF.

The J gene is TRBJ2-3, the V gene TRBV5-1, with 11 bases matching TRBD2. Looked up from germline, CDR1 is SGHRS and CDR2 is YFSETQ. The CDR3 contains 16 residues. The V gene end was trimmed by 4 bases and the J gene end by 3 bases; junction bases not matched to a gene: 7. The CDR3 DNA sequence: TGCGCCAGCAGCACTGAGACTAGCGGGAAGACAGATACGCAGTATTTT. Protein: CASSTETSGKTDTQYF.

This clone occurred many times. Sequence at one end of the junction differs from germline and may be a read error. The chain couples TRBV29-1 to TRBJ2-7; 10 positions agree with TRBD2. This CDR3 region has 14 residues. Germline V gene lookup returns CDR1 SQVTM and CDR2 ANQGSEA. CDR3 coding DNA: TGCAGCGCCGATACCGGGACTAGCGCACAACCCCTCATCTTC. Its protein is CSADTGTSAQPLIF.

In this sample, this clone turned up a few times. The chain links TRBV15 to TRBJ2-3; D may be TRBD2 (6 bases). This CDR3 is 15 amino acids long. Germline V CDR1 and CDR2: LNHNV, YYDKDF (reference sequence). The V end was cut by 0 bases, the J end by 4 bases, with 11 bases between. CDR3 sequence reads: CATSRDVGGADTQYF. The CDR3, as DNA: TGTGCCACCAGCAGAGACGTGGGAGGAGCAGATACGCAGTATTTT. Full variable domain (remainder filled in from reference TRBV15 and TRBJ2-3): DAMVIQNPRYQVTQFGKPVTLSCSQTLNHNVMYWYQQKSSQAPKLLFHYYDKDFNNEADTPDNFQSRRPNTSFCFLDIRSPGLGDTAMYLCATSRDVGGADTQYFGPGTRLTVL.

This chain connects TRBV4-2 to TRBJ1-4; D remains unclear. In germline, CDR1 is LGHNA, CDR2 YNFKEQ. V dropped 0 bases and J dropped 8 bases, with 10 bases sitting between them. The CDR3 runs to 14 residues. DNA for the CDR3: TGTGCCAGCAGCCAAGATCAAACGGAGGAAAAACTGTTTTTT. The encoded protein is CASSQDQTEEKLFF.

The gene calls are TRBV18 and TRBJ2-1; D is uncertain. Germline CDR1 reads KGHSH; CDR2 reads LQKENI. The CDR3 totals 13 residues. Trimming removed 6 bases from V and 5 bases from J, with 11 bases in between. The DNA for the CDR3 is TGTGCCAGCTCGCCTTCCCTGGACAATGAGCAGTTCTTC. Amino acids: CASSPSLDNEQFF.

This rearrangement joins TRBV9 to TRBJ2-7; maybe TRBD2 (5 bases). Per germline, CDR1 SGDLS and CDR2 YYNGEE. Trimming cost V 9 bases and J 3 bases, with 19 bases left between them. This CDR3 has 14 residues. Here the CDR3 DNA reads TGTGCCACCCATGGTCGACTAAGAGACTACGAGCAGTACTTC. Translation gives CATHGRLRDYEQYF.

The CDR3 DNA reads TGTGCCAGCAGTTCTAAGCGGTGGGCCAACATTCAGTACTTC. It is translated as CASSSKRWANIQYF. This chain uses TRBV28 with TRBJ2-4, with D maybe TRBD2 (5 bases). CDR3 length: 14 amino acids. V dropped 4 bases and J dropped 7 bases, with 14 bases sitting between them. The V gene's germline CDR1 is MDHEN and CDR2 SYDVKM. Together with reference TRBV28 and TRBJ2-4, the CDR3 gives the full variable domain: DVKVTQSSRYLVKRTGEKVFLECVQDMDHENMFWYRQDPGLGLRLIYFSYDVKMKEKGDIPEGYSVSREKKERFSLILESASTNQTSMYLCASSSKRWANIQYFGAGTRLSVL.